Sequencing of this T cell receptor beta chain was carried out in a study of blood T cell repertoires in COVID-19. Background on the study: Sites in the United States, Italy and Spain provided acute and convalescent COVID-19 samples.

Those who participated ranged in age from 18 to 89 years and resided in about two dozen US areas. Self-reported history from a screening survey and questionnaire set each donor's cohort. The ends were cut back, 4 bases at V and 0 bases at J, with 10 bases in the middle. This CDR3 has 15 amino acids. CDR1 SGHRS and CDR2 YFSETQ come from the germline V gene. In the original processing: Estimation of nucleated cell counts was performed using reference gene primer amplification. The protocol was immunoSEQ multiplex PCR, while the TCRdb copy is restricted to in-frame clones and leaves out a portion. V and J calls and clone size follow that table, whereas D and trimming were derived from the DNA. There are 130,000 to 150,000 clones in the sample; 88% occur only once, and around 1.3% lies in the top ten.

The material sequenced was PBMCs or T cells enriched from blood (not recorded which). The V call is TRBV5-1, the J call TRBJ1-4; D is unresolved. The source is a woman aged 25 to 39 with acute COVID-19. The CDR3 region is CASSALLATNEKLFF. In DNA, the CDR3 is TGCGCCAGCAGCGCCTTATTAGCAACTAATGAAAAACTGTTTTTT.